This T cell receptor beta chain came from a study of cytomegalovirus exposure and HLA in healthy donors. The PCR ran on 60 Vbeta and 13 Jbeta primers. TCRdb keeps only in-frame clones here, not all; method: immunoSEQ multiplex PCR. Found here are roughly 130,000 clones, approximately 80% of them singletons; the top ten hold 1%. A word on this clone: The target antigen is unknown.

Broader study findings: In presence/absence analyses, roughly uniform sequencing depth across donors was assumed.

This TCR derives from a man aged 40-55 years in good health and CMV-seronegative. Input material: PBMCs.

CDR3 loop: CASSKGPAGPYGYTF. Written as DNA, the CDR3 is TGTGCCAGCAGTAAAGGACCCGCGGGGCCTTATGGCTACACCTTC. J is TRBJ1-2 and V is TRBV6-5, with D perhaps TRBD1 (5 bases). Germline-derived CDR1 and CDR2 are MNHEY and SVGAGI. The CDR3 is 15 amino acids. V was pared by 5 bases and J by 5 bases, with 18 bases between.